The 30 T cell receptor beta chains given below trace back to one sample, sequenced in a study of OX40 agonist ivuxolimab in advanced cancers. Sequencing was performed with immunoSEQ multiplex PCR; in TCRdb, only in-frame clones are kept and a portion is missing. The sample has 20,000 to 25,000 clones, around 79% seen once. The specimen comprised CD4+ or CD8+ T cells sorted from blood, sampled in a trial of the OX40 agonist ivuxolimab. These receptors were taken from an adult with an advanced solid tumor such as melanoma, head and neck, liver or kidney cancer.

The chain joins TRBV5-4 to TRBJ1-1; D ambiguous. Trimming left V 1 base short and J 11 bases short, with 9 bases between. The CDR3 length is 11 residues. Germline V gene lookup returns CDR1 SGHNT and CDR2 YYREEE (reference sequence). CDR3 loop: CASSLFGEAFF. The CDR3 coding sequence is TGTGCCAGCAGCTTGTTTGGAGAGGCTTTCTTT.

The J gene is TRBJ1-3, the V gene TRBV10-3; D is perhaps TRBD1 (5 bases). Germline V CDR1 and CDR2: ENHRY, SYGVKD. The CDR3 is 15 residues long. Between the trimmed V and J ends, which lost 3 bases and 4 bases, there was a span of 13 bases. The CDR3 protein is CAISEPGRGGNTIYF. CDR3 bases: TGTGCCATCAGTGAACCAGGGAGAGGAGGAAACACCATATATTTT.

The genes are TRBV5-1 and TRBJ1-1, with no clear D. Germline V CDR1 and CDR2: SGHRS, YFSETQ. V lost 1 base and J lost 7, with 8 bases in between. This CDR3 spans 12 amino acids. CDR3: CASSLSFSEAFF. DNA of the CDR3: TGCGCCAGCAGCTTGTCCTTCAGTGAAGCTTTCTTT.

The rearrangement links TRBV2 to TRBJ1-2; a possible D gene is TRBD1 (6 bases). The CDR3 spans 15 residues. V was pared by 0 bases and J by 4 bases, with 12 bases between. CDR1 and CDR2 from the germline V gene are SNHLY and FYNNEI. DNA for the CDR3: TGTGCCAGCAGTGAAGCACAGGGTTTAGGCTATGGCTACACCTTC. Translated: CASSEAQGLGYGYTF.

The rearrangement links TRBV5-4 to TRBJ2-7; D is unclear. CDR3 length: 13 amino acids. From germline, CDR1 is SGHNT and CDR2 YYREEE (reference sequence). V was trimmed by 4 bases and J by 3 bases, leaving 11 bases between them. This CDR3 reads CASSIFPNYEQYF. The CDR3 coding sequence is TGTGCCAGCAGCATTTTTCCTAACTACGAGCAGTACTTC.

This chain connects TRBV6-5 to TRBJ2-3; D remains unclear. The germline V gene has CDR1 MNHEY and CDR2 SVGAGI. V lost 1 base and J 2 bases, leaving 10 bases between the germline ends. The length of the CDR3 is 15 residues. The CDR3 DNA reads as TGTGCCAGCAGTTACTTCCAGAGCTACACAGATACGCAGTATTTT. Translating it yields CASSYFQSYTDTQYF.

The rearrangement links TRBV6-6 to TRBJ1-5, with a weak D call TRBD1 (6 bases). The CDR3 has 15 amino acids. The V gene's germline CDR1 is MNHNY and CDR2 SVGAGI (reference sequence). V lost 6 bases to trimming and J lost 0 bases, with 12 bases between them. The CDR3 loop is CASREGGGSNQPQHF. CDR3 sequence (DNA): TGTGCCAGCAGGGAGGGAGGGGGTAGCAATCAGCCCCAGCATTTT.

The CDR3 bases are TGTGCCAGCAGCTCCGACTCTTCCTCTGGGGAGCAGTTCTTC. Translation: CASSSDSSSGEQFF. The V and J genes are TRBV7-8 and TRBJ2-1; D is unresolved. The CDR3 has 14 residues. Germline V CDR1 and CDR2: SGHVS, FQNEAQ. V was cut by 4 bases and J by 10 bases, with 17 bases left in between.

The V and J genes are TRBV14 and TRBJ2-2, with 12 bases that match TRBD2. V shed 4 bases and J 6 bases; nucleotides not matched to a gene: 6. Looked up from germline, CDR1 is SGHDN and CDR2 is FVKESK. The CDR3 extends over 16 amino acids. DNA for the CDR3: TGTGCCAGCAGCCCCCGACTAGCGGGAGCGGCCGGGGAGCTGTTTTTT. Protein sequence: CASSPRLAGAAGELFF.

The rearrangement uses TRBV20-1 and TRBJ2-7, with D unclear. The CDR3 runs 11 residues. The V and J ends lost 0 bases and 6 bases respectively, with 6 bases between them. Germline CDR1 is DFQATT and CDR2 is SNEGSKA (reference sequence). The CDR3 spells CSARDRSEQYF. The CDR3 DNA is TGCAGTGCTAGAGACAGATCCGAGCAGTACTTC.

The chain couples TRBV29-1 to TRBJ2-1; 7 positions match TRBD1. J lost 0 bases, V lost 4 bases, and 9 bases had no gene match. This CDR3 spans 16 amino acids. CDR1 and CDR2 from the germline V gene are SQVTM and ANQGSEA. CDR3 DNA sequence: TGCAGCGTTGTAGGGGGACAGCCTAGCTCCTACAATGAGCAGTTCTTC. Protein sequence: CSVVGGQPSSYNEQFF.

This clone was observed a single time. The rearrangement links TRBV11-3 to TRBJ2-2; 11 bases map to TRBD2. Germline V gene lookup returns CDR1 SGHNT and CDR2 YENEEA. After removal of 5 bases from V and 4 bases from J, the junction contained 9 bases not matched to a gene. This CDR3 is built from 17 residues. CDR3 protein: CASSDITLAGGTGELFF. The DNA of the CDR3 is TGTGCCAGCAGCGATATAACCCTAGCGGGAGGCACCGGGGAGCTGTTTTTT.

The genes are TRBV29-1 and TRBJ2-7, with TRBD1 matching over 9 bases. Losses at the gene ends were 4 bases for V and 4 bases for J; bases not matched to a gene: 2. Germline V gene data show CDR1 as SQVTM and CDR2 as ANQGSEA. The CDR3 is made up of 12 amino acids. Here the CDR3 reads CSVVGQGYEQYF. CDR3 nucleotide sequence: TGCAGCGTTGTGGGACAGGGTTACGAGCAGTACTTC.

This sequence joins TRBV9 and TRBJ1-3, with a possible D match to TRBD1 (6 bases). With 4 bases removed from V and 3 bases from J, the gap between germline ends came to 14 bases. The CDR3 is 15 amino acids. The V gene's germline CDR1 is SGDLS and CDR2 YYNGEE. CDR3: CASSPITGIGNTIYF. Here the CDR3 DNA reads TGTGCCAGCAGCCCAATAACAGGGATTGGAAACACCATATATTTT.

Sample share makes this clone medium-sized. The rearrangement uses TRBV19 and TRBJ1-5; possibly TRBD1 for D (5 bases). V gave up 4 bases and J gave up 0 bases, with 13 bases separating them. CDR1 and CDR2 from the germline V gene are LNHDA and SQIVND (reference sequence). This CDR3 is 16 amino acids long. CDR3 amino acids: CASSRAGTNSNQPQHF. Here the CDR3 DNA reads TGTGCCAGTAGTAGAGCAGGGACTAATAGCAATCAGCCCCAGCATTTT.

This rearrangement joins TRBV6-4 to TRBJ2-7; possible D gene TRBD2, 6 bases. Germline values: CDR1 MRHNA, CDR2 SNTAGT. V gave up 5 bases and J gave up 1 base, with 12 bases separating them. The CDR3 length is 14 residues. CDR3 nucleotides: TGTGCCAGCAGTTACTTGGAGGGATCCTACGAGCAGTACTTC. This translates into CASSYLEGSYEQYF.

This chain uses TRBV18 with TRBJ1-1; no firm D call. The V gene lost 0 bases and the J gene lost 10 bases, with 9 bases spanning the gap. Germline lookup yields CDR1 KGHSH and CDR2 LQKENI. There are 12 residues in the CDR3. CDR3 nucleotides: TGTGCCAGCTCACCACCGAAAAAGCCAGCTTTCTTT. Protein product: CASSPPKKPAFF.

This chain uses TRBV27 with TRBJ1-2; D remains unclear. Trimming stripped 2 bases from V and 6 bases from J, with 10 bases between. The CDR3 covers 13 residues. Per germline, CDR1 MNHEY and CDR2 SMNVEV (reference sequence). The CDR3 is CASSLVGQDGYTF. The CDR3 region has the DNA TGTGCCAGCAGTTTAGTGGGCCAGGATGGCTACACCTTC.

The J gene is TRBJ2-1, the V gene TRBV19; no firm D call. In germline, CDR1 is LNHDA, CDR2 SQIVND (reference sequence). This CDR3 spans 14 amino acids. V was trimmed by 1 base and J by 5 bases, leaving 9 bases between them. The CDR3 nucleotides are TGTGCCAGTAGTATAGGGAAACTACACAATGAGCAGTTCTTC. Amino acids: CASSIGKLHNEQFF.

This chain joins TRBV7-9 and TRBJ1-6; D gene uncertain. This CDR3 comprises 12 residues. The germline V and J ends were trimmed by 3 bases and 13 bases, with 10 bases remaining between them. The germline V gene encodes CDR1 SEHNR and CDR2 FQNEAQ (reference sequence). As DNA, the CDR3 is TGTGCCAGCAGCTTCGGCCGGTTGCCCCTCCACTTT. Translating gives CASSFGRLPLHF.

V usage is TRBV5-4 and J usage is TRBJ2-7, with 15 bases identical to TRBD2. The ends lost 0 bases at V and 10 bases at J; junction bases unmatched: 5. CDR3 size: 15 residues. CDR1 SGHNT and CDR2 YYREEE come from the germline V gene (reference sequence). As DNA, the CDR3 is TGTGCCAGCAGCTTGGAAGGGACTAGCGGGAGGCGACAGTACTTC. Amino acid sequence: CASSLEGTSGRRQYF. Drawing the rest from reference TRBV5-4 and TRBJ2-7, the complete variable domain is ETGVTQSPTHLIKTRGQQVTLRCSSQSGHNTVSWYQQALGQGPQFIFQYYREEENGRGNFPPRFSGLQFPNYSSELNVNALELDDSALYLCASSLEGTSGRRQYFGPGTRLTVT.

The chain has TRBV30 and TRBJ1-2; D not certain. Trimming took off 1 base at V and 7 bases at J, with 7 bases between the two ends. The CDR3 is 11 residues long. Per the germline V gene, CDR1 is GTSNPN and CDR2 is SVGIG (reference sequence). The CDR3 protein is CAWSELLGYTF. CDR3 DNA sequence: TGTGCCTGGAGTGAGCTCCTTGGCTACACCTTC.

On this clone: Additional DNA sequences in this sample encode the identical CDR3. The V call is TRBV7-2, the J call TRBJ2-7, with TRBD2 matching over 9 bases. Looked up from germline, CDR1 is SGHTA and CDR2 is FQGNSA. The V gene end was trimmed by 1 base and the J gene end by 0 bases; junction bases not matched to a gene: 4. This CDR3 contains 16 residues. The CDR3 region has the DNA TGTGCCAGCAGCTTAGGGGCGGGGGGGAGCTCCTACGAGCAGTACTTC. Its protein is CASSLGAGGSSYEQYF.

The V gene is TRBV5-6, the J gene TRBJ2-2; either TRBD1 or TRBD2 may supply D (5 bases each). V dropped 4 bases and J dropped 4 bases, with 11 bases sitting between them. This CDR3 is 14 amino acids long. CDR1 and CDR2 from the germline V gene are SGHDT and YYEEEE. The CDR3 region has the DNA TGTGCCAGCAGCCCAGGGACCGGCACCGGGGAGCTGTTTTTT. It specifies CASSPGTGTGELFF.

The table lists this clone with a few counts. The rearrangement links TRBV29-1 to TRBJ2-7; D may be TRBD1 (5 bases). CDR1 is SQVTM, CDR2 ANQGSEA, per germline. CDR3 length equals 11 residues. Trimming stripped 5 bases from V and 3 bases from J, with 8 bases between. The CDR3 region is CSVQTDYEQYF. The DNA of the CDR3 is TGCAGCGTTCAGACAGACTACGAGCAGTACTTC.

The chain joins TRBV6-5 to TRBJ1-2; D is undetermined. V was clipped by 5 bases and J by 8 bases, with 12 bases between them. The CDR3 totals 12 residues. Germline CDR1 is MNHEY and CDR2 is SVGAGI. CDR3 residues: CASSPGVGGYTF. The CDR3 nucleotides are TGTGCCAGCAGTCCCGGGGTGGGAGGCTACACCTTC.

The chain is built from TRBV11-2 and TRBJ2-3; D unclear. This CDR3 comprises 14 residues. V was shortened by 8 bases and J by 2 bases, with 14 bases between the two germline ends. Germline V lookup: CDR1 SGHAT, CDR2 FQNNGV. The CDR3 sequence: CASFEAEYTDTQYF. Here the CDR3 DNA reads TGTGCCAGCTTTGAAGCAGAATACACAGATACGCAGTATTTT.

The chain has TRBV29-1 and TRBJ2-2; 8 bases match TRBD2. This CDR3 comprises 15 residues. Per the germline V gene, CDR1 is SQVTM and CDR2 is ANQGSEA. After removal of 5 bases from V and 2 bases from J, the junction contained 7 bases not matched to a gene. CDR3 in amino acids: CSVPGGNSNTGELFF. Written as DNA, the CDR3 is TGCAGCGTTCCGGGGGGGAACTCTAACACCGGGGAGCTGTTTTTT.

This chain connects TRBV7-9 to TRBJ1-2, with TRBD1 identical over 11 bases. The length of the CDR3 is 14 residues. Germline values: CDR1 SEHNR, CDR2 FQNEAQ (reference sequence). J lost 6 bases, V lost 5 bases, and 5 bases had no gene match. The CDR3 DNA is TGTGCCAGCAGCCTCGGGACAGGGGGGCATGGCTACACCTTC. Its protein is CASSLGTGGHGYTF.

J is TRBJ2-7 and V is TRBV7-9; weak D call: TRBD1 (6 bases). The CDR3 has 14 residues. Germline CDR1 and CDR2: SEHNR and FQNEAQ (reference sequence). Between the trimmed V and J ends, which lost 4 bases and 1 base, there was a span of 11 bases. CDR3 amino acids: CASSSGTTSYEQYF. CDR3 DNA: TGTGCCAGCAGCTCCGGGACAACATCCTACGAGCAGTACTTC. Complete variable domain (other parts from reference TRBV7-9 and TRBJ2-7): DTGVSQNPRHKITKRGQNVTFRCDPISEHNRLYWYRQTLGQGPEFLTYFQNEAQLEKSRLLSDRFSAERPKGSFSTLEIQRTEQGDSAMYLCASSSGTTSYEQYFGPGTRLTVT.